These 17 T cell receptor beta chains were all obtained from the same sample, sequenced in a study of blood T cell repertoires in COVID-19. The protocol was immunoSEQ multiplex PCR, while the TCRdb copy is restricted to in-frame clones and leaves out a portion. The repertoire consists of 300,000 or so clones, with roughly 90% occurring once and the leading ten covering 2.9%. Material: peripheral blood. These TCRs come from a woman aged 25 to 39 with COVID-19, enrolled during active disease.

This clone was observed a few times. J is TRBJ2-5 and V is TRBV30; 7 nucleotides line up with TRBD1. Germline V gene sequence: CDR1 GTSNPN, CDR2 SVGIG (reference sequence). The CDR3 covers 15 residues. V dropped 7 bases and J dropped 3; count of bases not matched to a gene: 14. CDR3 region: CASYLPGQPKETQYF. In DNA form, the CDR3 reads TGTGCCTCCTACCTTCCGGGACAGCCAAAAGAGACCCAGTACTTC.

The rearrangement links TRBV27 to TRBJ2-6; a possible D gene is TRBD2 (6 bases). Trimming cost V 5 bases and J 1 base, with 18 bases left between them. The CDR3 covers 18 residues. Germline CDR1 MNHEY, CDR2 SMNVEV (reference sequence). CDR3 residues: CASSPGLGVGSGANVLTF. The CDR3 nucleotides read TGTGCCAGCAGTCCGGGACTGGGGGTGGGATCTGGGGCCAACGTCCTGACTTTC.

J is TRBJ1-5 and V is TRBV19, with TRBD1 matching over 7 bases. Germline V gene lookup returns CDR1 LNHDA and CDR2 SQIVND (reference sequence). The J segment lost 5 bases and the V segment lost 5 bases, leaving 9 bases of the junction unmatched. There are 15 residues in the CDR3. CDR3 coding DNA: TGTGCCAGTAGTCAACAGGGGTTAGAGGATCAGCCCCAGCATTTT. Its translation is CASSQQGLEDQPQHF.

The sample holds one count of this clone. The V and J genes are TRBV5-1 and TRBJ2-2; maybe TRBD2 (5 bases). This CDR3 has 15 amino acids. Germline assignment: CDR1 SGHRS and CDR2 YFSETQ. Trimming took 0 bases from V and 3 from J, leaving 9 bases between them. The chain's CDR3 is CASSLEGVDTGELFF. CDR3 DNA sequence: TGCGCCAGCAGCTTGGAGGGAGTTGACACCGGGGAGCTGTTTTTT.

J is TRBJ1-1 and V is TRBV7-9, with 7 bases matching TRBD1. The junction had 5 bases not matched to a gene; V was cut back by 4 bases and J by 0 bases. The CDR3 contains 15 residues. The germline V gene has CDR1 SEHNR and CDR2 FQNEAQ (reference sequence). Here the CDR3 reads CASSSRQGVNTEAFF. CDR3 in DNA: TGTGCCAGCAGCTCGCGACAGGGAGTGAACACTGAAGCTTTCTTT. The entire variable domain, with the rest obtained from reference TRBV7-9 and TRBJ1-1, is as follows: DTGVSQNPRHKITKRGQNVTFRCDPISEHNRLYWYRQTLGQGPEFLTYFQNEAQLEKSRLLSDRFSAERPKGSFSTLEIQRTEQGDSAMYLCASSSRQGVNTEAFFGQGTRLTVV.

This chain joins TRBV5-1 and TRBJ2-1, with 9 bases identical to TRBD2. The CDR3 spans 16 residues. Trimming at V came to 2 bases and at J to 2 bases, leaving 5 bases not matched to a gene. Germline V gene data show CDR1 as SGHRS and CDR2 as YFSETQ. CDR3 loop: CASSFISGSPYNEQFF. The CDR3 coding sequence is TGCGCCAGCAGCTTTATTAGCGGGAGCCCCTACAATGAGCAGTTCTTC.

V is TRBV27 and J is TRBJ2-7; weak D call: TRBD2 (6 bases). Deletions cut 3 bases from V and 11 bases from J, with 20 bases between. Germline lookup yields CDR1 MNHEY and CDR2 SMNVEV (reference sequence). The CDR3 has 14 amino acids. The CDR3 spells CASSLYPGHGGEYF. CDR3 DNA: TGTGCCAGCAGTTTGTACCCAGGGCATGGAGGGGAGTACTTC.

This clone was found once. This chain links TRBV30 with TRBJ1-2; 7 bases are shared with TRBD1. The CDR3 runs to 14 residues. CDR1 is GTSNPN and CDR2 is SVGIG in the germline V gene (reference sequence). Germline trimming cut 5 bases from V and 4 bases from J; bases unmatched to any gene: 10. The DNA for the CDR3 is TGTGCCTGGGACCTCGTGGCAGGGGGCTATGGCTACACCTTC. This codes for CAWDLVAGGYGYTF.

The count of this clone is one. The rearrangement joins TRBV3-1 (or the pseudogene TRBV3-2) to TRBJ1-2; D ambiguous. Germline V lookup: CDR1 LGHDT, CDR2 YNNKEL (reference sequence). Between the trimmed V and J ends, which lost 4 bases and 7 bases, there was a span of 13 bases. This CDR3 contains 13 residues. The CDR3 nucleotides read TGTGCCAGCAGCCTACAAACAGTTGGTGGCTACACCTTC. It encodes CASSLQTVGGYTF.

V gene TRBV7-2 combines with J gene TRBJ1-1, with D maybe TRBD1 (6 bases). Between the trimmed V and J ends, which lost 1 base and 1 base, there was a span of 19 bases. CDR3 length equals 18 residues. Germline V gene lookup returns CDR1 SGHTA and CDR2 FQGNSA. CDR3 sequence (DNA): TGTGCCAGCAGCTTAGGATGGGGGCAGGAAGGATGGAACACTGAAGCTTTCTTT. Protein product: CASSLGWGQEGWNTEAFF.

The rearrangement uses TRBV3-1 (or the pseudogene TRBV3-2) and TRBJ1-1; a weak D match, TRBD1 (5 bases). Trimming took 6 bases from V and 1 from J, leaving 15 bases between them. CDR1 LGHDT and CDR2 YNNKEL come from the germline V gene (reference sequence). The CDR3 loop spans 15 amino acids. This chain's CDR3 is CASSATAGQNTEAFF. CDR3 DNA sequence: TGTGCCAGCAGTGCCACGGCAGGACAGAACACTGAAGCTTTCTTT.

The genes are TRBV19 and TRBJ1-1; D perhaps matches TRBD1 (6 bases). The germline V gene encodes CDR1 LNHDA and CDR2 SQIVND (reference sequence). This CDR3 spans 15 amino acids. V lost 6 bases to trimming and J lost 6 bases, with 20 bases between them. Here the CDR3 reads CASRILGGGAAEAFF. DNA for the CDR3: TGTGCCAGTAGAATATTAGGGGGGGGTGCCGCTGAAGCTTTCTTT.

The chain employs TRBV4-2 and TRBJ2-1; 7 bases agree with TRBD1. The CDR3 loop spans 14 amino acids. The germline V gene encodes CDR1 LGHNA and CDR2 YNFKEQ. Trimming removed 2 bases from V and 9 bases from J; junction bases left unmatched: 7. The CDR3 DNA reads as TGTGCCAGCAGCCAACCCGACAGGGCGAGTGAGCAGTTCTTC. Translated: CASSQPDRASEQFF.

In its sample, this clone was seen once. The chain combines TRBV6-4 with TRBJ2-1; the D is unclear. This CDR3 has 16 amino acids. CDR1 and CDR2 from the germline V gene are MRHNA and SNTAGT. V lost 0 bases to trimming and J lost 0 bases, with 9 bases between them. CDR3 DNA: TGTGCCAGCAGTGACTCCGGAGATAGCTCCTACAATGAGCAGTTCTTC. Translated: CASSDSGDSSYNEQFF.

V and J are TRBV10-2 and TRBJ2-7; D may be TRBD2 (6 bases). V lost 3 bases and J 1 base, leaving 13 bases between the germline ends. Germline lookup yields CDR1 WSHSY and CDR2 SAAADI. The CDR3 spans 15 residues. The CDR3 here is CASSESGVRSYEQYF. CDR3 in DNA: TGCGCCAGCAGTGAATCGGGAGTAAGGTCCTACGAGCAGTACTTC.

The chain couples TRBV2 to TRBJ1-2; possible D gene TRBD1, 6 bases. This CDR3 has 16 residues. Germline V gene lookup returns CDR1 SNHLY and CDR2 FYNNEI. Trimming removed 5 bases from V and 5 bases from J, with 21 bases in between. CDR3 protein: CASSSNYRVEYYGYTF. Written as DNA, the CDR3 is TGTGCCAGCAGTTCTAATTACAGGGTTGAGTATTATGGCTACACCTTC.

There are a few counts of this clone. V gene TRBV28 combines with J gene TRBJ1-5; D not certain. The CDR3 extends over 15 amino acids. Germline CDR1 is MDHEN and CDR2 is SYDVKM. Trimming took 10 bases from V and 0 from J, leaving 16 bases between them. The DNA for the CDR3 is TGTGCCACCACCTCGGACGGACTTAGCAATCAGCCCCAGCATTTT. Translating gives CATTSDGLSNQPQHF.